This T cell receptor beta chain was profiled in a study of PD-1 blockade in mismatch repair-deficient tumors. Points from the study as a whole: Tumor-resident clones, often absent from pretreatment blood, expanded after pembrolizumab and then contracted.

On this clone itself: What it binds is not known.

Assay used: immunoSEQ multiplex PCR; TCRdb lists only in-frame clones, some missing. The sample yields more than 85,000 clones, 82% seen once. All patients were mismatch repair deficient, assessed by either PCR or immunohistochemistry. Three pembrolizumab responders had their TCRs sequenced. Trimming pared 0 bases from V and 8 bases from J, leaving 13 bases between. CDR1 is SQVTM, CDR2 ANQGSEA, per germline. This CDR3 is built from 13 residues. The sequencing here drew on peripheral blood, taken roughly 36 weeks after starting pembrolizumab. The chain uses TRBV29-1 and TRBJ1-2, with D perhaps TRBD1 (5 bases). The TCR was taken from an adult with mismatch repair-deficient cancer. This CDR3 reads CSVEDRGGVGYTF. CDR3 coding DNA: TGCAGCGTTGAAGATCGGGGAGGGGTCGGCTACACCTTC.